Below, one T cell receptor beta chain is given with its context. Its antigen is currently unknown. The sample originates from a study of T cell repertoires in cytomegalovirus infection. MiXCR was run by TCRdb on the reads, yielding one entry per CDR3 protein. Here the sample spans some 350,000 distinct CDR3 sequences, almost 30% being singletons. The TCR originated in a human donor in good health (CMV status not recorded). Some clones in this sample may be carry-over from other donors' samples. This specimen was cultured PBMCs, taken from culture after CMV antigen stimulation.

In nucleotides, the CDR3 is TGTGCCAGTAGGGACAGGGGGCCCTACGAGCAGTACTTC. This gives the protein CASRDRGPYEQYF. V and J are TRBV19 and TRBJ2-7; 11 bases are a match to TRBD1. Germline CDR1 and CDR2: LNHDA and SQIVND (reference sequence). J was trimmed by 2 bases and V by 6 bases; bases with no gene match: 0. This CDR3 contains 13 residues.